What follows are 29 T cell receptor beta chains derived from one specimen sequenced in a study of cytomegalovirus exposure and HLA in healthy donors. Measured with immunoSEQ multiplex PCR; TCRdb has only the in-frame clones, and not every one. The table shows 90,000 to 150,000 clones, with 85% to 90% occurring only once. What was sequenced was PBMCs. The receptor set was obtained from a woman aged 18 to 35 in good health and CMV-seropositive.

The chain has TRBV4-1 and TRBJ2-5, with unresolved D. Trimming removed 0 bases from V and 0 bases from J, with 14 bases in between. Germline loops: CDR1 MGHRA, CDR2 YSYEKL. This CDR3 region has 17 residues. CDR3 in DNA: TGCGCCAGCAGCCAAGATAGTCCTAGTTGGTACCAAGAGACCCAGTACTTC. It translates to CASSQDSPSWYQETQYF.

The chain has TRBV7-8 and TRBJ2-3; 11 bases line up with TRBD2. Unmatched junction bases numbered 8, after V lost 5 bases and J lost 1 base. This CDR3 has 17 residues. CDR1 and CDR2 from the germline V gene are SGHVS and FQNEAQ. The DNA for the CDR3 is TGTGCCAGCAGCGGAACTAGCGGGGGATTTCGCACAGATACGCAGTATTTT. Its protein product is CASSGTSGGFRTDTQYF.

The J gene is TRBJ1-1, the V gene TRBV2, with 7 nucleotides matching TRBD1. Germline V gene data show CDR1 as SNHLY and CDR2 as FYNNEI. The CDR3 covers 13 residues. V lost 8 bases to trimming and J lost 3 bases; unmatched junction nucleotides: 6. In DNA form, the CDR3 reads TGTGCCAGCGGGCTGGGGACAGACACTGAAGCTTTCTTT. Residues: CASGLGTDTEAFF. The whole variable domain, filled in from reference TRBV2 and TRBJ1-1, reads EPEVTQTPSHQVTQMGQEVILRCVPISNHLYFYWYRQILGQKVEFLVSFYNNEISEKSEIFDDQFSVERPDGSNFTLKIRSTKLEDSAMYFCASGLGTDTEAFFGQGTRLTVV.

This clone has only one observation. V and J are TRBV13 and TRBJ1-2; 8 positions agree with TRBD1. This CDR3 has 14 residues. With 3 bases clipped from V and 8 bases from J, the junction kept 8 bases outside the gene matches. Germline CDR1 and CDR2: PRHDT and FYEKMQ (reference sequence). The chain's CDR3 is CASSFSDRDQGYTF. The CDR3 DNA reads as TGTGCCAGCAGCTTCTCGGACAGGGATCAAGGCTACACCTTC. The entire variable domain, with the rest obtained from reference TRBV13 and TRBJ1-2, is as follows: AAGVIQSPRHLIKEKRETATLKCYPIPRHDTVYWYQQGPGQDPQFLISFYEKMQSDKGSIPDRFSAQQFSDYHSELNMSSLELGDSALYFCASSFSDRDQGYTFGSGTRLTVV.

The V gene is TRBV5-1, the J gene TRBJ1-1, with 8 nucleotides matching TRBD1. The CDR3 totals 16 residues. CDR1 and CDR2 (germline): SGHRS, YFSETQ. Trimming removed 0 bases from V and 0 bases from J; junction bases left unmatched: 4. CDR3 protein: CASSLVSGGLNTEAFF. The CDR3 DNA reads TGCGCCAGCAGCTTGGTTTCAGGGGGCTTGAACACTGAAGCTTTCTTT.

This chain joins TRBV5-6 and TRBJ2-2, with TRBD2 matching over 10 bases. Germline V gives CDR1 SGHDT, CDR2 YYEEEE. The CDR3 is 15 amino acids. Trimming cost V 1 base and J 5 bases; bases outside gene matches: 2. The CDR3 sequence: CASSLSGRGTGELFF. The CDR3 region has the DNA TGTGCCAGCAGCTTGAGCGGGAGGGGGACCGGGGAGCTGTTTTTT.

The rearrangement links TRBV6-1 to TRBJ2-3; TRBD1 agrees at 7 bases. There are 13 residues in the CDR3. CDR1 is MNHNS and CDR2 is SASEGT in the germline V gene. V shed 6 bases and J 1 base; nucleotides not matched to a gene: 1. The CDR3 nucleotides read TGTGCCAGCAGCGACAGGGGCACAGATACGCAGTATTTT. It is translated as CASSDRGTDTQYF.

This clone occurred once. The chain has TRBV5-1 and TRBJ2-1, with 7 bases identical to TRBD1. CDR1 is SGHRS, CDR2 YFSETQ, per germline. V dropped 0 bases and J dropped 3; count of bases not matched to a gene: 3. The CDR3 has 15 residues. CDR3 in DNA: TGCGCCAGCAGCTTGGAGCCAGGGGGCTACAATGAGCAGTTCTTC. Amino acid sequence: CASSLEPGGYNEQFF.

This rearrangement joins TRBV6-5 to TRBJ2-1; TRBD2 matches at 9 bases. CDR3 length: 15 residues. Unmatched junction bases numbered 8, after V lost 3 bases and J lost 8 bases. Germline V gene lookup returns CDR1 MNHEY and CDR2 SVGAGI. CDR3 region: CASSYGASGIYEQFF. The CDR3, as DNA: TGTGCCAGCAGTTATGGGGCTAGCGGGATCTATGAGCAGTTCTTC.

The gene calls are TRBV10-3 and TRBJ2-1; 9 bases match TRBD1. The CDR3 runs 16 residues. V trimming: 7 bases; J trimming: 7 bases; junction bases outside the gene matches: 14. The V gene's germline CDR1 is ENHRY and CDR2 SYGVKD. CDR3 sequence: CAIMPRGGQGTNEQFF. The CDR3 coding sequence is TGTGCCATCATGCCCCGCGGGGGACAGGGTACGAATGAGCAGTTCTTC.

This clone was seen only once. This chain connects TRBV30 to TRBJ2-5, with D possibly being TRBD2 (7 bases). The CDR3 sequence is 14 residues long. V lost 1 base and J lost 4, with 13 bases in between. Per germline, CDR1 GTSNPN and CDR2 SVGIG (reference sequence). The CDR3 is CAWSGGGGRETQYF. CDR3 DNA: TGTGCCTGGAGTGGGGGAGGGGGGCGAGAGACCCAGTACTTC. Drawing the rest from reference TRBV30 and TRBJ2-5, the complete variable domain is SQTIHQWPATLVQPVGSPLSLECTVEGTSNPNLYWYRQAAGRGLQLLFYSVGIGQISSEVPQNLSASRPQDRQFILSSKKLLLSDSGFYLCAWSGGGGRETQYFGPGTRLLVL.

This clone was recorded only once. The chain uses TRBV7-9 and TRBJ2-7, with D possibly TRBD1 on 5 matching bases. V was cut by 3 bases and J by 3 bases, with 12 bases left in between. The CDR3 extends over 14 amino acids. In germline, CDR1 is SEHNR, CDR2 FQNEAQ (reference sequence). The CDR3 region has the DNA TGTGCCAGCAGCTTGGCGACAGCGAGCTACGAGCAGTACTTC. As protein: CASSLATASYEQYF. The complete variable domain, with remaining parts taken from reference TRBV7-9 and TRBJ2-7, reads DTGVSQNPRHKITKRGQNVTFRCDPISEHNRLYWYRQTLGQGPEFLTYFQNEAQLEKSRLLSDRFSAERPKGSFSTLEIQRTEQGDSAMYLCASSLATASYEQYFGPGTRLTVT.

The rearrangement joins TRBV5-1 to TRBJ2-7, with 9 nucleotides matching TRBD1. V dropped 0 bases and J dropped 1; count of bases not matched to a gene: 2. The CDR3 extends over 15 amino acids. The germline V gene encodes CDR1 SGHRS and CDR2 YFSETQ. The CDR3 DNA is TGCGCCAGCAGCTTGGCCGGGACAGGGTCCTACGAGCAGTACTTC. The encoded protein is CASSLAGTGSYEQYF.

The chain uses TRBV6-5 and TRBJ1-4; tentative D call: TRBD1 (6 bases). V lost 10 bases and J lost 7, with 16 bases in between. This CDR3 has 13 amino acids. CDR1 is MNHEY and CDR2 is SVGAGI in the germline V gene. CDR3 DNA: TGTGCCACCGCAGGGGCCTCTGGTGAAAAACTGTTTTTT. Translated, it gives CATAGASGEKLFF.

This chain uses TRBV6-1 with TRBJ2-7; D might be TRBD1 (5 bases). The germline CDR1 and CDR2 sequences are MNHNS and SASEGT. V lost 2 bases and J lost 3, with 14 bases in between. The CDR3 is 15 residues long. The CDR3 bases are TGTGCCAGCAGTGAAAGGACACCCAGGGACTACGAGCAGTACTTC. Protein: CASSERTPRDYEQYF.

The chain joins TRBV13 to TRBJ1-1; possibly TRBD1 for D (6 bases). CDR1 and CDR2 from the germline V gene are PRHDT and FYEKMQ (reference sequence). The V gene lost 5 bases and the J gene lost 0 bases, with 13 bases spanning the gap. This CDR3 contains 15 residues. CDR3 bases: TGTGCCAGCAGCCCCGGGACACCCCTGAACACTGAAGCTTTCTTT. Residues: CASSPGTPLNTEAFF.

On this clone: This sample includes further DNA sequences coding for the same CDR3. This chain connects TRBV10-3 to TRBJ1-1; no clear D gene. This CDR3 contains 12 residues. Germline CDR1 and CDR2: ENHRY and SYGVKD. V gave up 6 bases and J gave up 5 bases, with 10 bases separating them. The CDR3 loop reads CAISPGGTEAFF. The CDR3 DNA reads TGTGCCATCAGCCCGGGCGGGACTGAAGCTTTCTTT.

The chain uses TRBV18 and TRBJ1-5; D is perhaps TRBD1 (5 bases). The germline V and J ends were trimmed by 1 base and 5 bases, with 12 bases remaining between them. The CDR3 contains 15 residues. Germline values: CDR1 KGHSH, CDR2 LQKENI. The CDR3 sequence: CASSPLGGADQPQHF. CDR3 nucleotide sequence: TGTGCCAGCTCACCACTCGGCGGGGCGGATCAGCCCCAGCATTTT.

V is TRBV9 and J is TRBJ2-3; 9 bases map to TRBD2. CDR1 and CDR2 from the germline V gene are SGDLS and YYNGEE. CDR3 length: 14 residues. With 6 bases clipped from V and 4 bases from J, the junction kept 6 bases outside the gene matches. CDR3 coding DNA: TGTGCCAGCAACCCTAGCGGGGTCGCAGATACGCAGTATTTT. Amino acid sequence: CASNPSGVADTQYF.

The chain couples TRBV4-1 to TRBJ1-5, with 12 positions matching TRBD1. Trimming removed 4 bases from V and 10 bases from J; junction bases left unmatched: 11. This CDR3 has 16 amino acids. Per germline, CDR1 MGHRA and CDR2 YSYEKL. CDR3 nucleotide sequence: TGCGCCAGCAGCCTAAACCCTGGGACAGGGGGCAAACCCCAGCATTTT. It is translated as CASSLNPGTGGKPQHF.

This chain joins TRBV7-2 and TRBJ2-1; 7 bases line up with TRBD2. The CDR3 contains 19 residues. From germline, CDR1 is SGHTA and CDR2 FQGNSA. V lost 1 base to trimming and J lost 2 bases; unmatched junction nucleotides: 14. CDR3 sequence: CASSLVAGLRLAAYNEQFF. The CDR3 coding sequence is TGTGCCAGCAGCTTAGTGGCAGGACTTCGGCTAGCGGCCTACAATGAGCAGTTCTTC.

The chain carries TRBV5-1 and TRBJ2-2, with 10 bases fitting TRBD1. V lost 3 bases, J lost 6 bases, and 8 bases stayed unmatched. The CDR3 has 16 amino acids. Germline lookup yields CDR1 SGHRS and CDR2 YFSETQ. CDR3 region: CASSSDRGRGAGELFF. The DNA for the CDR3 is TGCGCCAGCAGCTCCGACAGGGGGCGCGGCGCCGGGGAGCTGTTTTTT.

This clone was counted a single time. The chain uses TRBV11-2 and TRBJ1-2; TRBD1 agrees at 7 bases. Germline V gene lookup returns CDR1 SGHAT and CDR2 FQNNGV. The V gene end was trimmed by 5 bases and the J gene end by 0 bases; junction bases not matched to a gene: 3. The CDR3 extends over 14 amino acids. The chain's CDR3 is CASSRGQTNYGYTF. CDR3 nucleotides: TGTGCCAGCAGCCGGGGACAGACTAACTATGGCTACACCTTC.

The chain employs TRBV18 and TRBJ1-2; no clear D gene. The ends were cut back, 6 bases at V and 3 bases at J, with 11 bases in the middle. This CDR3 contains 13 residues. Germline CDR1 is KGHSH and CDR2 is LQKENI. CDR3 sequence (DNA): TGTGCCAGCTCCGCCTCGGGTTACTATGGCTACACCTTC. Amino acids: CASSASGYYGYTF.

The rearrangement joins TRBV4-1 to TRBJ1-5; D ambiguous. CDR1 MGHRA and CDR2 YSYEKL come from the germline V gene. V lost 0 bases, J lost 6 bases, and 6 bases lay in between. This CDR3 is 13 amino acids long. CDR3 DNA sequence: TGCGCCAGCAGCCAAGATGTCGGTCAGCCCCAGCATTTT. It translates to CASSQDVGQPQHF.

V gene TRBV30 combines with J gene TRBJ2-2; D might be TRBD2 (6 bases). V shed 3 bases and J shed 5 bases, with 16 bases lying between them. Germline V gene data show CDR1 as GTSNPN and CDR2 as SVGIG (reference sequence). The CDR3 runs to 15 residues. This chain's CDR3 is CAWSLGLIETGELFF. Here the CDR3 DNA reads TGTGCCTGGAGCCTGGGACTCATTGAAACCGGGGAGCTGTTTTTT.

The rearrangement joins TRBV7-9 to TRBJ2-2; the D gene is possibly TRBD1 (6 bases). Between the trimmed V and J ends, which lost 6 bases and 6 bases, there was a span of 11 bases. Germline CDR1 reads SEHNR; CDR2 reads FQNEAQ (reference sequence). CDR3 size: 13 residues. Written as DNA, the CDR3 is TGTGCCAGCAGTTACAGGGATTCCGGGGAGCTGTTTTTT. This sequence encodes CASSYRDSGELFF. Complete variable domain (other parts from reference TRBV7-9 and TRBJ2-2): DTGVSQNPRHKITKRGQNVTFRCDPISEHNRLYWYRQTLGQGPEFLTYFQNEAQLEKSRLLSDRFSAERPKGSFSTLEIQRTEQGDSAMYLCASSYRDSGELFFGEGSRLTVL.

This chain links TRBV5-1 with TRBJ2-7, with D perhaps TRBD1 (6 bases). CDR1 is SGHRS, CDR2 YFSETQ, per germline. V was cut by 2 bases and J by 5 bases, with 8 bases left in between. The CDR3 runs 12 residues. DNA of the CDR3: TGCGCCAGCAGCTTCAGGGGAAACGAGCAGTACTTC. Its protein is CASSFRGNEQYF. Together with reference TRBV5-1 and TRBJ2-7, the CDR3 gives the full variable domain: KAGVTQTPRYLIKTRGQQVTLSCSPISGHRSVSWYQQTPGQGLQFLFEYFSETQRNKGNFPGRFSGRQFSNSRSEMNVSTLELGDSALYLCASSFRGNEQYFGPGTRLTVT.

Written as DNA, the CDR3 is TGTGCCAGCAGTGAAGGAGGACAGGGGCGAACCGGGGAGCTGTTTTTT. Its protein is CASSEGGQGRTGELFF. The chain links TRBV2 to TRBJ2-2, with 9 positions matching TRBD1. Losses at the gene ends were 1 base for V and 5 bases for J; bases not matched to a gene: 5. This CDR3 comprises 16 residues. Per the germline V gene, CDR1 is SNHLY and CDR2 is FYNNEI.